What follows is one T cell receptor (beta chain) and its context. V was clipped by 4 bases and J by 4 bases; unmatched bases: 14. Germline V CDR1 and CDR2: SGHRS, YFSETQ. This CDR3 spans 17 amino acids. This sample was taken from a study of control samples from healthy donors and cancer patients. The table came from immunoSEQ multiplex PCR; TCRdb's copy has only in-frame clones and leaves some out. The table lists some 95,000 clones, roughly 88% of them singletons. This receptor was identified in a young man in good health. Sequencing was performed on blood. The chain employs TRBV5-1 and TRBJ2-1; TRBD2 aligns across 7 bases. CDR3 bases: TGCGCCAGCAGCCTCAAGGCCCTTGGGACTACTTACAATGAGCAGTTCTTC. It translates to CASSLKALGTTYNEQFF.